This TCR beta chain came from a study of blood T cell repertoires in COVID-19. The protocol was immunoSEQ multiplex PCR, while the TCRdb copy is restricted to in-frame clones and leaves out a portion. The table has around 140,000 clones, approximately 90% seen once. CDR3 length: 14 amino acids. Germline lookup yields CDR1 MDHEN and CDR2 SYDVKM. The V gene lost 3 bases and the J gene lost 10 bases, with 13 bases spanning the gap. This TCR derives from a woman in her forties or fifties with acute or convalescent COVID-19. The genes are TRBV28 and TRBJ1-6; D is ambiguous. Sample: peripheral blood. CDR3 sequence (DNA): TGTGCCAGCAGTTTTGAGGGATTTGAATCACCCCTCCACTTT. Its protein is CASSFEGFESPLHF.